These T cell receptor beta chains were read from a single sample in a study of T cells in Graves' hyperthyroidism and ophthalmopathy. MiXCR, applied by TCRdb to the multiplex PCR reads, yields one record per CDR3 protein. The sample has 800,000 or so distinct CDR3 sequences, 38% seen once. Sequenced: blood. These TCRs come from a man aged 18-30 years with Graves' hyperthyroidism. CDR3s include the opening cysteine and the closing phenylalanine or tryptophan. D genes are given only for firm matches. Clone size appears in some rows only: once, few, many, or a class for an expanded clone.

CDR3aa: CASSPDREDSPLHF
CDR3nt: TGTGCCAGCAGTCCGGACAGGGAGGATTCACCCCTCCACTTT
abundance: .
v_gene: TRBV5-5
j_gene: TRBJ1-6
d_gene: TRBD1

CDR3aa: CASKAGGGYQPQHF
CDR3nt: TGCGCCAGCAAAGCAGGGGGCGGGTATCAGCCCCAGCATTTT
abundance: .
v_gene: TRBV5-1
j_gene: TRBJ1-5
d_gene: TRBD1

CDR3aa: CAIRETGRIEAFF
CDR3nt: TGTGCCATCAGGGAGACAGGGAGGATAGAAGCTTTCTTT
abundance: .
v_gene: TRBV10-3
j_gene: TRBJ1-1
d_gene: TRBD1

CDR3aa: CASSEPGGGDGYTF
CDR3nt: TGTGCCAGCAGTGAACCCGGGGGAGGGGATGGCTACACCTTC
abundance: .
v_gene: TRBV7-9
j_gene: TRBJ1-2
d_gene: .

CDR3aa: CSARRTSGISYEQYF
CDR3nt: TGCAGTGCTAGACGAACTAGCGGGATCTCCTACGAGCAGTACTTC
abundance: few
v_gene: TRBV20-1
j_gene: TRBJ2-7
d_gene: TRBD2

CDR3aa: CASSPVGQGSYEQYF
CDR3nt: TGTGCCAGCAGCCCTGTGGGACAGGGGTCCTACGAGCAGTACTTC
abundance: .
v_gene: TRBV7-2
j_gene: TRBJ2-7
d_gene: TRBD1

CDR3aa: CSVAFLQVQNTGELFF
CDR3nt: TGCAGCGTTGCGTTCTTACAGGTTCAGAACACCGGGGAGCTGTTTTTT
abundance: .
v_gene: TRBV29-1
j_gene: TRBJ2-2
d_gene: .

CDR3aa: CASSSGPDGDQPQHF
CDR3nt: TGTGCCAGCAGCTCCGGACCGGACGGGGATCAGCCCCAGCATTTT
abundance: few
v_gene: TRBV5-4
j_gene: TRBJ1-5
d_gene: .

CDR3aa: CASSSRQGEYTGEQYF
CDR3nt: TGTGCCAGCAGCTCCCGACAGGGGGAATACACCGGGGAGCAGTACTTC
abundance: .
v_gene: TRBV9
j_gene: TRBJ2-7
d_gene: TRBD1

CDR3aa: CASSQDSVSSYEQYF
CDR3nt: TGCGCCAGCAGCCAAGACAGCGTAAGCTCCTACGAGCAGTACTTC
abundance: few
v_gene: TRBV4-3
j_gene: TRBJ2-7
d_gene: .

CDR3aa: CASSMRNSNQPQHF
CDR3nt: TGTGCCAGTAGTATGCGCAATAGCAATCAGCCCCAGCATTTT
abundance: few
v_gene: TRBV19
j_gene: TRBJ1-5
d_gene: .

CDR3aa: CSVASSTGRSYEQYF
CDR3nt: TGCAGCGTTGCCAGCAGCACCGGACGGAGCTACGAGCAGTACTTC
abundance: once
v_gene: TRBV29-1
j_gene: TRBJ2-7
d_gene: .

CDR3aa: CASSKQDTSSPLHF
CDR3nt: TGTGCCAGCAGCAAACAGGATACGAGCTCACCCCTCCACTTT
abundance: .
v_gene: TRBV2
j_gene: TRBJ1-6
d_gene: .

CDR3aa: CASSEKAIEAFF
CDR3nt: TGCGCCAGCAGTGAGAAGGCGATTGAAGCTTTCTTT
abundance: .
v_gene: TRBV10-2
j_gene: TRBJ1-1
d_gene: .

CDR3aa: CSGGQATTGELFF
CDR3nt: TGCAGCGGGGGACAGGCGACTACCGGGGAGCTGTTTTTT
abundance: many
v_gene: TRBV29-1
j_gene: TRBJ2-2
d_gene: TRBD1

CDR3aa: CASSDWKEQYF
CDR3nt: TGCGCCAGCAGTGATTGGAAAGAGCAGTACTTC
abundance: .
v_gene: TRBV10-2
j_gene: TRBJ2-7
d_gene: .

CDR3aa: CASSPTTGLSYEQYF
CDR3nt: TGCGCCAGCAGCCCTACGACAGGACTCTCCTACGAGCAGTACTTC
abundance: .
v_gene: TRBV5-1
j_gene: TRBJ2-7
d_gene: .